The clone carrying this T cell receptor beta chain was seen just once. Its antigen is unknown. The identical CDR3 is also encoded by other nucleotide sequences in the sample. Trimming removed 6 bases from V and 5 bases from J; junction bases left unmatched: 7. The CDR3 spans 14 residues. Germline V gene lookup returns CDR1 MNHEY and CDR2 SVGAGI. The data belong to a study of cytomegalovirus exposure and HLA in healthy donors. Looking at the study overall: Earlier results showed roughly 120 million unique TCR beta sequences derived from about 179 million T cells. About 85 million unique TCRs from HLA-typed donors were held in an early release of data.

The PCR was carried out with 60 Vbeta primers and 13 Jbeta primers. Sequencing used immunoSEQ multiplex PCR; TCRdb keeps in-frame clones, though not all of them. The table lists around 160,000 clones, 70% to 80% of them singletons. The study's findings and limits: Confirmation was obtained in vitro that a few CMV-associated chains are specific for CMV antigens. Excluded were some V segments that proved indistinguishable, including TRBV6-2 and TRBV6-3.

The sequence was obtained from a man aged 45 to 65 in good health and CMV-seropositive. The sequenced material came from PBMCs. The chain employs TRBV6-5 and TRBJ1-2; TRBD1 matches 9 bases. The CDR3 bases are TGTGCCAGCAGCCTACAGGACAGGGGTTATGGCTACACCTTC. Translating gives CASSLQDRGYGYTF.